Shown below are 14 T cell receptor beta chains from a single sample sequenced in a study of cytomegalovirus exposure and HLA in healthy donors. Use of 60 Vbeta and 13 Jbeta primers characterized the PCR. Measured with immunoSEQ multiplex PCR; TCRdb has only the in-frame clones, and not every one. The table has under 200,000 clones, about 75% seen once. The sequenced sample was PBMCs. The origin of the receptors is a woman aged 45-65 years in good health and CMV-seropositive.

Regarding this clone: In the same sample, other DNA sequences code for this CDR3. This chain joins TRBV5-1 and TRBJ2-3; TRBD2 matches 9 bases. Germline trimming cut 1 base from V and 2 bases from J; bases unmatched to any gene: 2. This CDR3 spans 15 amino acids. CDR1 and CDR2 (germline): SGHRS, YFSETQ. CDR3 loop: CASSLLAGVTDTQYF. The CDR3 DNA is TGCGCCAGCAGCTTGTTAGCGGGGGTCACAGATACGCAGTATTTT.

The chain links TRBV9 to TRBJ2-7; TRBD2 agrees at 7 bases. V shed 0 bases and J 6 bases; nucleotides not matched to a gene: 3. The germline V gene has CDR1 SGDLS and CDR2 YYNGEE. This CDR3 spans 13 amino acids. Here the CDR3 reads CASSVGLATEQYF. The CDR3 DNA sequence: TGTGCCAGCAGCGTAGGACTAGCAACCGAGCAGTACTTC.

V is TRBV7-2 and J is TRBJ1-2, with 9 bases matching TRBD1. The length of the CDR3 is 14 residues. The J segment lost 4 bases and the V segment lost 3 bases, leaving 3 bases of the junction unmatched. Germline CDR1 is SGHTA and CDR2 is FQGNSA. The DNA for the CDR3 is TGTGCCAGCAGCTTGGGGACAGGGCCCTATGGCTACACCTTC. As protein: CASSLGTGPYGYTF.

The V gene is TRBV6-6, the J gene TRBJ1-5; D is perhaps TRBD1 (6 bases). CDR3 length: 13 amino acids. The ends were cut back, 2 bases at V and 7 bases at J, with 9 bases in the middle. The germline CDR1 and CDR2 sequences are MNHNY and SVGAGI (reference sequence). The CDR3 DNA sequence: TGTGCCAGCAGTTACGGCACAGGGCAGCCCCAGCATTTT. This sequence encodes CASSYGTGQPQHF.

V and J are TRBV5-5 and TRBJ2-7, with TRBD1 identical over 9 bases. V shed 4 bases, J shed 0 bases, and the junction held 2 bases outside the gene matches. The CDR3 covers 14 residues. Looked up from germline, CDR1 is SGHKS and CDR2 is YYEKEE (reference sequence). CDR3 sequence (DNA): TGTGCCAGCAGCAAGGGACAGGGCTCCTACGAGCAGTACTTC. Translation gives CASSKGQGSYEQYF.

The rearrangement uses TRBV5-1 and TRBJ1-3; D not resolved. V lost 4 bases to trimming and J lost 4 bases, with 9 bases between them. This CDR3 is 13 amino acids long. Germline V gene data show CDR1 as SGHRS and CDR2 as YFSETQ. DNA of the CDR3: TGCGCCAGCAGCCCGAGCGAGGGAAACACCATATATTTT. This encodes CASSPSEGNTIYF. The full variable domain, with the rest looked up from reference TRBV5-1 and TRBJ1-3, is KAGVTQTPRYLIKTRGQQVTLSCSPISGHRSVSWYQQTPGQGLQFLFEYFSETQRNKGNFPGRFSGRQFSNSRSEMNVSTLELGDSALYLCASSPSEGNTIYFGEGSWLTVV.

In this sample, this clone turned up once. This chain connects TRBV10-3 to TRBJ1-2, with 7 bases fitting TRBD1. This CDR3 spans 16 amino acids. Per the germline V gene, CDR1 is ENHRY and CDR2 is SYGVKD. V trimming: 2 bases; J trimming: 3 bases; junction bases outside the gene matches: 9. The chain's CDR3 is CAISETLQGKDYGYTF. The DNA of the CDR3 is TGTGCCATCAGTGAGACCTTACAGGGGAAGGACTATGGCTACACCTTC.

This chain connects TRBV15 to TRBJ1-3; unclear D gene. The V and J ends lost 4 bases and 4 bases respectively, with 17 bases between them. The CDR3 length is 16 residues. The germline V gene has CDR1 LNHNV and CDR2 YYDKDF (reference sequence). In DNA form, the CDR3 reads TGTGCCACCAGCACTACCGGGAGTCTGGGAGGAAACACCATATATTTT. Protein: CATSTTGSLGGNTIYF.

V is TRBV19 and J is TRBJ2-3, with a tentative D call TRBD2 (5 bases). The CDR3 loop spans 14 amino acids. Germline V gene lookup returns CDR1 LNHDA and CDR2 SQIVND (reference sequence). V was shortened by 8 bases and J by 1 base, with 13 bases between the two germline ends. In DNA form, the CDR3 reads TGTGCCAGTGGGGAGAACCGGCGCACAGATACGCAGTATTTT. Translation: CASGENRRTDTQYF.

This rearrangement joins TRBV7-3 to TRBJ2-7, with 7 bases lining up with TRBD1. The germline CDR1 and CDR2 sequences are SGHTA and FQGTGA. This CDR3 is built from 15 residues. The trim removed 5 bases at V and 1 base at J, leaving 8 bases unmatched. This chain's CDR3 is CASSPGTDLSYEQYF. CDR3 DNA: TGTGCCAGCAGCCCAGGGACAGACCTATCCTACGAGCAGTACTTC.

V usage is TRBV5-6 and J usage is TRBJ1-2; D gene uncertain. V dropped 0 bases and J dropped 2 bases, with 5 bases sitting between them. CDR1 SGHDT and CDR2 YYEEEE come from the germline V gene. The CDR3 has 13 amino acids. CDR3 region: CASSLGANYGYTF. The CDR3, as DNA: TGTGCCAGCAGCTTGGGAGCGAACTATGGCTACACCTTC.

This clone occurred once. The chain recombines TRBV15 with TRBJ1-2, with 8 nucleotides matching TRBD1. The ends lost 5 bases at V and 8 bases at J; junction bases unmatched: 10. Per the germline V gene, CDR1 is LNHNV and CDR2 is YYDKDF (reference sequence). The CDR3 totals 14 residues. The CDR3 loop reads CATSQTGQGRGYTF. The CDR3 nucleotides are TGTGCCACCAGCCAGACCGGACAGGGTAGGGGCTACACCTTC.

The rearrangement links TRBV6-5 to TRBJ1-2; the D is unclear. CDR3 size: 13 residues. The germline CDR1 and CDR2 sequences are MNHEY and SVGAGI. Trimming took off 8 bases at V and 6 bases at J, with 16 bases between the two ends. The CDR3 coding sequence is TGTGCCAGCCGTCAATTCGAGAGGCATGGCTACACCTTC. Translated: CASRQFERHGYTF.

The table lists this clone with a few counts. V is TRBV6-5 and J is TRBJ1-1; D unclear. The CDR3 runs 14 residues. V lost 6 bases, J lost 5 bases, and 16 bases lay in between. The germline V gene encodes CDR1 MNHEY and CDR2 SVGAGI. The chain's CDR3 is CASSLLGTGTEAFF. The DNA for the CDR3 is TGTGCCAGCAGCTTACTAGGAACCGGAACTGAAGCTTTCTTT.